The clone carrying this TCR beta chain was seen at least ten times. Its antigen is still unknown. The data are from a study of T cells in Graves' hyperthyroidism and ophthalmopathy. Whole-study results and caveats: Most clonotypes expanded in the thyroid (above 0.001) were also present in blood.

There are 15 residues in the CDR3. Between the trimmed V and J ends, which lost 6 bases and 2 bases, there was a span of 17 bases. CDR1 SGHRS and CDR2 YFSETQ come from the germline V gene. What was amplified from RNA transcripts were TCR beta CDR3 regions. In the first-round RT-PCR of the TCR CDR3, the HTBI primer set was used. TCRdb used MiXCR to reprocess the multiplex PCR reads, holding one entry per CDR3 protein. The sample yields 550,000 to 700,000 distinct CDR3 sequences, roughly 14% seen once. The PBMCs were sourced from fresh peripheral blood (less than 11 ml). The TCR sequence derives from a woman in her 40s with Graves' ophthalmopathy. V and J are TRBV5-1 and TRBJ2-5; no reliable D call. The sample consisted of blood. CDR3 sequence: CASTRTSLPQETQYF. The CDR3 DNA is TGCGCCAGCACCCGAACCAGCCTCCCACAAGAGACCCAGTACTTC.